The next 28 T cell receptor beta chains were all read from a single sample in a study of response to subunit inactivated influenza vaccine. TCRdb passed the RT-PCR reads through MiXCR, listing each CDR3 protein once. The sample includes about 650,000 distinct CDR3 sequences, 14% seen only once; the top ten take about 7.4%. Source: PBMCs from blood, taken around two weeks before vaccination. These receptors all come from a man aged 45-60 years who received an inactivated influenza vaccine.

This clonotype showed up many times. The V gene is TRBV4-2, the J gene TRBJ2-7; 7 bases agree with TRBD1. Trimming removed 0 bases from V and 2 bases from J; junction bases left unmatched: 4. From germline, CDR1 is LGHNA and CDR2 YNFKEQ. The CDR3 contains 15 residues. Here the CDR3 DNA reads TGTGCCAGCAGCCAAGAAGACAGGGCGGCCTACGAGCAGTACTTC. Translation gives CASSQEDRAAYEQYF.

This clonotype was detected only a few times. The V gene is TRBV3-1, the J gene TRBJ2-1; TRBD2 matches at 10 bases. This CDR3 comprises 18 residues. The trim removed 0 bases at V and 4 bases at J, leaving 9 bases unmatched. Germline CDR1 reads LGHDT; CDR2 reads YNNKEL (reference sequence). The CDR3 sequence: CASSQDLSSGRLYNEQFF. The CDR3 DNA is TGTGCCAGCAGCCAAGATCTGTCTAGCGGGAGACTTTACAATGAGCAGTTCTTC.

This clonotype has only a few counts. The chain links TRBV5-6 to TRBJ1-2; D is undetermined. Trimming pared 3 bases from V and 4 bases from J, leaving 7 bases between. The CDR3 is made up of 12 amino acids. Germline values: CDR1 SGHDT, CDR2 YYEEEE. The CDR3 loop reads CASSSAPYGYTF. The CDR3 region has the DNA TGTGCCAGCAGCTCCGCCCCCTATGGCTACACCTTC.

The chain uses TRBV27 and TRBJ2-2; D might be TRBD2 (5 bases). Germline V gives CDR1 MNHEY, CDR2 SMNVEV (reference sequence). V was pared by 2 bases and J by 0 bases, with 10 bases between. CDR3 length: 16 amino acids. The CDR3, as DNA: TGTGCCAGCAGTTTAATAGCGTTTGCGAACACCGGGGAGCTGTTTTTT. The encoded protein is CASSLIAFANTGELFF.

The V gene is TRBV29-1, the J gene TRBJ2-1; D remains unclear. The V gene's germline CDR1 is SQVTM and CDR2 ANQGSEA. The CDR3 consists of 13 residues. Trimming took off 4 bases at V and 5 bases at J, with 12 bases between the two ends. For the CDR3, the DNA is TGCAGCGTTGCCCCCGTCCGGAACAATGAGCAGTTCTTC. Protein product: CSVAPVRNNEQFF.

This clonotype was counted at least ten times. CDR3 nucleotides: TGCGCCAGCAGCGACAGCTCCAACTCCTACGAGCAGTACTTC. This encodes CASSDSSNSYEQYF. This chain joins TRBV5-1 and TRBJ2-7; weak D call: TRBD1 (5 bases). The CDR3 is made up of 14 amino acids. The V end was cut by 4 bases, the J end by 0 bases, with 11 bases between. Germline V gives CDR1 SGHRS, CDR2 YFSETQ.

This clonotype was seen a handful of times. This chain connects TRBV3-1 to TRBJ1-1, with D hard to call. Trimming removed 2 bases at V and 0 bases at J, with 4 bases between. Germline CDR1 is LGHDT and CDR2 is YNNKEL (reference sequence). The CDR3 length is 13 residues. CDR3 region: CASSQNMNTEAFF. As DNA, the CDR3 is TGTGCCAGCAGCCAAAACATGAACACTGAAGCTTTCTTT.

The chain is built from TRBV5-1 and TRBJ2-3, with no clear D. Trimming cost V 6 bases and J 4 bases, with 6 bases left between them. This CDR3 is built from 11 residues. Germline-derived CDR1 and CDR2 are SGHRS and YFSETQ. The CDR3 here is CASKGADTQYF. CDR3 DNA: TGCGCCAGCAAGGGCGCAGATACGCAGTATTTT. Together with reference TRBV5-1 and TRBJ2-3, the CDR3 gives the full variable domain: KAGVTQTPRYLIKTRGQQVTLSCSPISGHRSVSWYQQTPGQGLQFLFEYFSETQRNKGNFPGRFSGRQFSNSRSEMNVSTLELGDSALYLCASKGADTQYFGPGTRLTVL.

The chain's CDR3 is CSARRPDDQPQHF. In DNA, the CDR3 is TGCAGTGCTAGAAGGCCAGACGATCAGCCCCAGCATTTT. This rearrangement joins TRBV20-1 to TRBJ1-5; D ambiguous. This CDR3 is 13 amino acids long. CDR1 DFQATT and CDR2 SNEGSKA come from the germline V gene (reference sequence). Trimming stripped 2 bases from V and 5 bases from J, with 10 bases between.

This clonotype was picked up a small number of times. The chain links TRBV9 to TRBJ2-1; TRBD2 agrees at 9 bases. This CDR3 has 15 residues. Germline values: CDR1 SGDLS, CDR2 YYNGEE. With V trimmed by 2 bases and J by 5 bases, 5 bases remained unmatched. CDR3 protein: CASSVGSGSHNEQFF. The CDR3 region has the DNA TGTGCCAGCAGCGTTGGTAGCGGGAGCCACAATGAGCAGTTCTTC.

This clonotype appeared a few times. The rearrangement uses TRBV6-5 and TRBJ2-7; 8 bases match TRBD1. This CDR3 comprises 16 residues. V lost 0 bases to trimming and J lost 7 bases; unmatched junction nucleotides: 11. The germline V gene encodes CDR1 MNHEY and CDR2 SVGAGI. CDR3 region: CASSYSGQGPLLEQYF. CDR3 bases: TGTGCCAGCAGTTACTCAGGACAGGGCCCCTTATTGGAGCAGTACTTC.

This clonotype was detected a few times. DNA for the CDR3: TGCGCCAGCAGCCAATACCTCTTTGTGGGAGGTACCTACAATGAGCAGTTCTTC. Protein sequence: CASSQYLFVGGTYNEQFF. This chain links TRBV4-3 with TRBJ2-1, with a weak D call TRBD2 (6 bases). The CDR3 sequence is 18 residues long. Trimming took 2 bases from V and 2 from J, leaving 19 bases between them. Germline-derived CDR1 and CDR2 are LGHNA and YSLEER.

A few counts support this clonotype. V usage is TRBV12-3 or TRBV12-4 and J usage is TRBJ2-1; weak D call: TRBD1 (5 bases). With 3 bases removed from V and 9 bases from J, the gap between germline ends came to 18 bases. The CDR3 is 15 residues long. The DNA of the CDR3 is TGTGCCAGCAGTTTCCAGGGTAGTATAGGCGGTGAGCAGTTCTTC. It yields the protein CASSFQGSIGGEQFF.

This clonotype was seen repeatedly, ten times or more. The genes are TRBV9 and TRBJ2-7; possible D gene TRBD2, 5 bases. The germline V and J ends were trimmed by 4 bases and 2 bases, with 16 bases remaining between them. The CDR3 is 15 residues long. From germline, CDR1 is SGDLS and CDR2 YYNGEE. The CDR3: CASSPLERAPYEQYF. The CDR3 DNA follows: TGTGCCAGCAGCCCCTTGGAGAGGGCCCCCTACGAGCAGTACTTC.

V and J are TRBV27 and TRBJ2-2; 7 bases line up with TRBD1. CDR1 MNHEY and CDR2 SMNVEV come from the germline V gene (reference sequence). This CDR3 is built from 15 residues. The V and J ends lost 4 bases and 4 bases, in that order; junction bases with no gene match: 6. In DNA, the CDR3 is TGTGCCAGCAGTTCTTGGGCAGGGGGCACCGGGGAGCTGTTTTTT. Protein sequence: CASSSWAGGTGELFF.

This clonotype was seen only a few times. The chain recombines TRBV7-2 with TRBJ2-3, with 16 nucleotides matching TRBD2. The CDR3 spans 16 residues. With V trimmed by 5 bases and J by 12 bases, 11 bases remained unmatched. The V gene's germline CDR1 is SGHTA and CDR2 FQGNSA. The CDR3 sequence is CASSKGTSGGGHLQYF. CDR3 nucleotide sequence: TGTGCCAGCAGCAAAGGGACTAGCGGGGGGGGGCATCTACAGTATTTT. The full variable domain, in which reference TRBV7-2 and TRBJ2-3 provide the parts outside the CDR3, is GAGVSQSPSNKVTEKGKDVELRCDPISGHTALYWYRQSLGQGLEFLIYFQGNSAPDKSGLPSDRFSAERTGGSVSTLTIQRTQQEDSAVYLCASSKGTSGGGHLQYFGPGTRLTVL.

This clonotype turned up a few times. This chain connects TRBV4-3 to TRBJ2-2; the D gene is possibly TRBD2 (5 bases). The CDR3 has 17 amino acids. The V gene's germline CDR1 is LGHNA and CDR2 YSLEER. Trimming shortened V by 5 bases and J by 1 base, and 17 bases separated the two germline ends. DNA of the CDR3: TGCGCCAGCAGCGCCACGATCCGAAGCGGGAACACCGGGGAGCTGTTTTTT. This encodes CASSATIRSGNTGELFF.

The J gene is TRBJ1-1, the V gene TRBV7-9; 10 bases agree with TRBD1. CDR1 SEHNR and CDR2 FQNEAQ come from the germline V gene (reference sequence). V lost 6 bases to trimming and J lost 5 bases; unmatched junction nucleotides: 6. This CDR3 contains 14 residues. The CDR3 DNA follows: TGTGCCAGCAGTCGGGGACAGGGGACAACTGAAGCTTTCTTT. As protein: CASSRGQGTTEAFF.

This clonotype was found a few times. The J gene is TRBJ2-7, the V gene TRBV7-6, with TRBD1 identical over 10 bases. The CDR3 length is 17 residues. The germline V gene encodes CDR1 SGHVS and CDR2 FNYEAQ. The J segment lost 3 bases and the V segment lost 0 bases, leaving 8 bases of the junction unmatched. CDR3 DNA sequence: TGTGCCAGCAGCTTAGCGCCAATAGGGACAGGGGACTACGAGCAGTACTTC. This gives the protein CASSLAPIGTGDYEQYF.

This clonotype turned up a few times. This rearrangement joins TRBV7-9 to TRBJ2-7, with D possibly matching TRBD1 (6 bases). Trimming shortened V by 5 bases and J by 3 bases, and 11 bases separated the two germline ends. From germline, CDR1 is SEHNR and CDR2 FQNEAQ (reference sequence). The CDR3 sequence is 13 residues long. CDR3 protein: CASSVTGLYEQYF. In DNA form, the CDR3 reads TGTGCCAGCAGCGTGACAGGTCTCTACGAGCAGTACTTC.

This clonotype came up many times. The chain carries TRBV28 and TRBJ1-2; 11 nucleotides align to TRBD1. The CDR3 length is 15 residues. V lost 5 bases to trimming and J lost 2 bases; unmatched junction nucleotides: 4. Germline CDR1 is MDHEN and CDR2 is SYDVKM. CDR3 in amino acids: CASSHGTGGNYGYTF. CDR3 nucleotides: TGTGCCAGCAGTCATGGGACAGGGGGAAACTATGGCTACACCTTC.

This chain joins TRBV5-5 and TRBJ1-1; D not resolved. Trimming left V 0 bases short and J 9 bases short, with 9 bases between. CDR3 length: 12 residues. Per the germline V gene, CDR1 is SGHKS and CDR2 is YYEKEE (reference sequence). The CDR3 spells CASSLERLKAFF. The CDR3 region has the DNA TGTGCCAGCAGCTTGGAGAGGTTAAAAGCTTTCTTT.

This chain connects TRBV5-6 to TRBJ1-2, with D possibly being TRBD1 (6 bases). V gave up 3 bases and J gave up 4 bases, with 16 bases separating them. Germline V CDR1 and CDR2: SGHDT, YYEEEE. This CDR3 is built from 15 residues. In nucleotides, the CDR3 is TGTGCCAGCAGCTCTATGACAGGAATGATCTATGGCTACACCTTC. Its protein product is CASSSMTGMIYGYTF.

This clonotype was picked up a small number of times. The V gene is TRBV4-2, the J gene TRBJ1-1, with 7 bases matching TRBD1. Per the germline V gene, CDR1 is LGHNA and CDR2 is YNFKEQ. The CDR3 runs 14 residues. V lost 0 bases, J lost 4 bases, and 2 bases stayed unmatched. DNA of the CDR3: TGTGCCAGCAGCCAAGACACAGGGGCCACTGAAGCTTTCTTT. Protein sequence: CASSQDTGATEAFF.

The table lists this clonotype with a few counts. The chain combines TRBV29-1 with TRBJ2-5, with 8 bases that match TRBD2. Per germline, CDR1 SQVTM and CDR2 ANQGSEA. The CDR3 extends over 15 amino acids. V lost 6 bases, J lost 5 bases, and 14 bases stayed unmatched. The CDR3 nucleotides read TGCAGCGTCGCCGGGTGGCGGGGGGCCCAGGAGACCCAGTACTTC. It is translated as CSVAGWRGAQETQYF.

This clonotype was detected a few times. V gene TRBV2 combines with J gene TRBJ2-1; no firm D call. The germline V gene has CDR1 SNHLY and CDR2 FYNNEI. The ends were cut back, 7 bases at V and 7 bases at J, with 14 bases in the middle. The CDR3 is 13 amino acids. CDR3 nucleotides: TGTGCCAGCAATCATCCCCCGTGGAATGAGCAGTTCTTC. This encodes CASNHPPWNEQFF.

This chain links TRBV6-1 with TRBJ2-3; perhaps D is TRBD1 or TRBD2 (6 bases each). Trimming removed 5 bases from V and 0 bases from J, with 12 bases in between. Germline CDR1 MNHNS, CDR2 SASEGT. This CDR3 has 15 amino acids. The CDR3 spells CASSRGAYSTDTQYF. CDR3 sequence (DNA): TGTGCCAGCAGTAGGGGGGCGTATAGCACAGATACGCAGTATTTT.

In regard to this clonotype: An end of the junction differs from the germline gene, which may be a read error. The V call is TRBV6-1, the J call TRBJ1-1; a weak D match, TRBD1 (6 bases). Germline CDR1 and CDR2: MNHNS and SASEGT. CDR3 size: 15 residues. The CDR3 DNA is TGTGCCAGCAGTGTCGACAGGCGAGGGAACGCTGAAGCTTTCTTT. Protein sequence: CASSVDRRGNAEAFF.